The entry that follows covers one T cell receptor beta chain sequence. These data are taken from a study of identical twins. A universal primer site came from template switching; cDNA carried unique molecular identifiers. TCRdb processed the 5' RACE reads anew with MiXCR; each CDR3 protein has one entry. Here the sample spans some 630,000 distinct CDR3 sequences, about 7.1% being singletons. The germline CDR1 and CDR2 sequences are SGHNT and YYREEE (reference sequence). The CDR3 spans 16 residues. Trimming at V came to 0 bases and at J to 4 bases, leaving 6 bases not matched to a gene. These same data were also listed under a study on yellow fever vaccine responses in identical twins.

The sequence was collected from a woman between 18 and 30 years old in good health. Material for sequencing was PBMCs. V gene TRBV5-4 combines with J gene TRBJ2-5, with 10 nucleotides matching TRBD2. CDR3 coding DNA: TGTGCCAGCAGCTTGGGGATAGCGGGGGGTGGAGAGACCCAGTACTTC. It is translated as CASSLGIAGGGETQYF.